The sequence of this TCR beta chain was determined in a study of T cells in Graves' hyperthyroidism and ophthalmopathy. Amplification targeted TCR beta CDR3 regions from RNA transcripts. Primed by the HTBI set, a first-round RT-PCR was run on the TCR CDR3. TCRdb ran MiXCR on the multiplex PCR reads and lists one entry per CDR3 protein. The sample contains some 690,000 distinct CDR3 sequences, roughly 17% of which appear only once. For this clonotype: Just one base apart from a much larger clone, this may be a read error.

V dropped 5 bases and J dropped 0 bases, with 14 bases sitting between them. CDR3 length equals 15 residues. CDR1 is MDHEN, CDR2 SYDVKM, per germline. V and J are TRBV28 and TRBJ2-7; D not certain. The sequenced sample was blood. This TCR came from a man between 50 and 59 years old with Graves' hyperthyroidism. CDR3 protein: CASSTGLTNSYEQYF. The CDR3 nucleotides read TGTGCCAGCAGTACTGGGCTAACGAACTCCTACGAGCAGTACTTC. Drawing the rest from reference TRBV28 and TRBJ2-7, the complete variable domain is DVKVTQSSRYLVKRTGEKVFLECVQDMDHENMFWYRQDPGLGLRLIYFSYDVKMKEKGDIPEGYSVSREKKERFSLILESASTNQTSMYLCASSTGLTNSYEQYFGPGTRLTVT.